The 19 T cell receptor beta chains listed next were all sequenced from one sample in a study of CD8 T cell repertoires and HIV-1 epitope variants. No antigen is known for these receptors. Some clones are missing from TCRdb's copy, which holds only in-frame ones; the method was immunoSEQ multiplex PCR. The data contain approximately 6,300 clones, roughly two thirds of them singletons. The sample was cultured CD8+ T cells derived from PBMCs. The receptors were gathered from a male donor with HIV.

The chain combines TRBV6-1 with TRBJ1-5, with D perhaps matching TRBD1 (5 bases). CDR3 length: 13 residues. V was clipped by 11 bases and J by 3 bases, with 14 bases between them. Germline CDR1 is MNHNS and CDR2 is SASEGT. CDR3 nucleotides: TGTGCCCGGGACCGCAGGTACAATCAGCCCCAGCATTTT. The encoded protein is CARDRRYNQPQHF.

This clone is medium-sized by share. The chain employs TRBV19 and TRBJ2-4; 11 bases fit TRBD2. Trimming cost V 7 bases and J 5 bases; bases outside gene matches: 16. The CDR3 is made up of 18 amino acids. Per the germline V gene, CDR1 is LNHDA and CDR2 is SQIVND (reference sequence). The CDR3, as DNA: TGTGCCAGTAACGATCGGAGGTGGGGGGGACTAGCGGAAAACATTCAGTACTTC. Its translation: CASNDRRWGGLAENIQYF.

V usage is TRBV28 and J usage is TRBJ2-2; possible D gene TRBD1, 6 bases. V dropped 3 bases and J dropped 4 bases, with 12 bases sitting between them. This CDR3 region has 15 residues. Germline CDR1 is MDHEN and CDR2 is SYDVKM. The CDR3 region is CASSLQGSTTGELFF. CDR3 coding DNA: TGTGCCAGCAGTTTGCAGGGGAGTACCACCGGGGAGCTGTTTTTT.

The J gene is TRBJ1-1, the V gene TRBV30; 8 bases map to TRBD1. J lost 5 bases, V lost 2 bases, and 4 bases had no gene match. CDR1 GTSNPN and CDR2 SVGIG come from the germline V gene (reference sequence). The CDR3 length is 13 residues. CDR3 in DNA: TGTGCCTGGAGTCGACAGGGGAGGACTGAAGCTTTCTTT. Its protein is CAWSRQGRTEAFF. Using reference TRBV30 and TRBJ1-1 for the parts outside the CDR3, the full variable domain is SQTIHQWPATLVQPVGSPLSLECTVEGTSNPNLYWYRQAAGRGLQLLFYSVGIGQISSEVPQNLSASRPQDRQFILSSKKLLLSDSGFYLCAWSRQGRTEAFFGQGTRLTVV.

The chain employs TRBV6-5 and TRBJ2-7; 7 nucleotides match TRBD1. Germline CDR1 and CDR2: MNHEY and SVGAGI. Trimming removed 0 bases from V and 2 bases from J; junction bases left unmatched: 7. The CDR3 has 16 residues. The CDR3 bases are TGTGCCAGCAGTTACTCGGGTACAGGGGCCGCCTACGAGCAGTACTTC. It codes for CASSYSGTGAAYEQYF.

The chain links TRBV5-1 to TRBJ2-3, with D hard to call. Trimming stripped 3 bases from V and 7 bases from J, with 21 bases between. The germline V gene has CDR1 SGHRS and CDR2 YFSETQ. This CDR3 has 16 residues. The CDR3 loop reads CASSSAVSANWNTQYF. For the CDR3, the DNA is TGCGCCAGCAGCTCCGCGGTGAGCGCTAACTGGAATACGCAGTATTTT.

V and J are TRBV11-2 and TRBJ2-7, with D perhaps TRBD1 (5 bases). The CDR3 consists of 14 residues. Germline values: CDR1 SGHAT, CDR2 FQNNGV. Trimming cost V 0 bases and J 2 bases, with 8 bases left between them. Here the CDR3 DNA reads TGTGCCAGCAGCTTAGAGGCAGGGACCTACGAGCAGTACTTC. It translates to CASSLEAGTYEQYF.

In the case of this clone: An end of the junction differs from the germline gene, which may be a read error. The sample contains more than one DNA sequence encoding this CDR3. The V and J genes are TRBV13 and TRBJ1-2; the D is unclear. Per germline, CDR1 PRHDT and CDR2 FYEKMQ (reference sequence). CDR3 length equals 16 residues. DNA of the CDR3: TGCGCCAGCAGCCAAGATCCCCCAGACTTGGACTATGGCTACACCTTC. This sequence encodes CASSQDPPDLDYGYTF.

The chain joins TRBV7-3 to TRBJ2-5, with TRBD2 identical over 8 bases. The length of the CDR3 is 14 residues. Germline V gene lookup returns CDR1 SGHTA and CDR2 FQGTGA. Unmatched junction bases numbered 2, after V lost 0 bases and J lost 5 bases. The CDR3, as DNA: TGTGCCAGCAGCTTAACTAGCGGGGCCGAGACCCAGTACTTC. Protein: CASSLTSGAETQYF.

This clone showed up just a few times. The chain couples TRBV7-6 to TRBJ2-2; 12 nucleotides agree with TRBD2. The CDR3 spans 15 residues. Germline V lookup: CDR1 SGHVS, CDR2 FNYEAQ. V lost 5 bases and J lost 9; bases outside the gene matches: 7. CDR3 sequence reads: CASSPLAGGTRELFF. For the CDR3, the DNA is TGTGCCAGCAGCCCACTAGCGGGAGGTACGCGGGAGCTGTTTTTT.

Written as DNA, the CDR3 is TGTGCCAGCAGCTCCGGGCGGGACAGCTACGAGCAGTACTTC. Translating gives CASSSGRDSYEQYF. The V call is TRBV7-9, the J call TRBJ2-7; a weak D match, TRBD1 (7 bases). Germline CDR1 and CDR2: SEHNR and FQNEAQ (reference sequence). The V end was cut by 4 bases, the J end by 3 bases, with 13 bases between. CDR3 length equals 14 residues.

The rearrangement links TRBV13 to TRBJ2-7; D could derive from TRBD1 or TRBD2 (5 bases each). The CDR3 totals 14 residues. Trimming pared 0 bases from V and 4 bases from J, leaving 10 bases between. From germline, CDR1 is PRHDT and CDR2 FYEKMQ (reference sequence). The CDR3 nucleotides are TGTGCCAGCAGCTTAGGGGGGGATACTTACGAGCAGTACTTC. Protein product: CASSLGGDTYEQYF.

This clone was seen only a few times. This sequence joins TRBV28 and TRBJ1-1, with a weak D call TRBD1 (6 bases). Between the trimmed V and J ends, which lost 3 bases and 14 bases, there was a span of 16 bases. This CDR3 region has 12 residues. The germline V gene encodes CDR1 MDHEN and CDR2 SYDVKM. CDR3 DNA: TGTGCCAGCAGTTTTCGGAGGACGGGGGGCTTCTTT. It is translated as CASSFRRTGGFF.

Here the CDR3 reads CASSLPTGTSGGTYEQYF. CDR3 DNA: TGCGCCAGCAGCTTGCCCACTGGGACTAGCGGGGGTACCTACGAGCAGTACTTC. The chain combines TRBV5-1 with TRBJ2-7; 14 bases are a match to TRBD2. Trimming took 1 base from V and 2 from J; bases not matched to a gene: 8. From germline, CDR1 is SGHRS and CDR2 YFSETQ. This CDR3 spans 18 amino acids.

The chain combines TRBV28 with TRBJ1-1; D possibly corresponds to TRBD1 (5 bases). The germline gives CDR1 MDHEN, CDR2 SYDVKM. Between the trimmed V and J ends, which lost 5 bases and 2 bases, there was a span of 9 bases. There are 13 residues in the CDR3. The CDR3 DNA reads TGTGCCAGCAGTACGGGGGGTAACACTGAAGCTTTCTTT. The encoded protein is CASSTGGNTEAFF. The full variable domain, its missing parts supplied by reference TRBV28 and TRBJ1-1, is DVKVTQSSRYLVKRTGEKVFLECVQDMDHENMFWYRQDPGLGLRLIYFSYDVKMKEKGDIPEGYSVSREKKERFSLILESASTNQTSMYLCASSTGGNTEAFFGQGTRLTVV.

The V call is TRBV11-2, the J call TRBJ2-2; unclear D gene. The CDR3 consists of 14 residues. Trimming stripped 5 bases from V and 0 bases from J, with 7 bases between. Germline CDR1 SGHAT, CDR2 FQNNGV. The CDR3 DNA follows: TGTGCCAGCAGCGTAACAGCGAACACCGGGGAGCTGTTTTTT. Protein sequence: CASSVTANTGELFF.

As to this clone: It is unclear where the CDR3 begins or ends on the DNA, so no DNA is shown, and the CDR3 is as TCRdb lists it. The chain combines TRBV27 with TRBJ1-4. The germline CDR1 and CDR2 sequences are MNHEY and SMNVEV (reference sequence). Including both end residues, the CDR3 is 15 amino acids long. CDR3 residues: CASSFRFGGSEKLFF.

In this sample, this clone turned up a few times. The chain links TRBV7-9 to TRBJ2-1; D is possibly TRBD2 (5 bases). Germline V gene sequence: CDR1 SEHNR, CDR2 FQNEAQ (reference sequence). This CDR3 is 16 amino acids long. V dropped 5 bases and J dropped 1 base, with 15 bases sitting between them. CDR3 in amino acids: CASSPQSGRSYNEQFF. In nucleotides, the CDR3 is TGTGCCAGCAGCCCCCAAAGCGGTCGATCCTACAATGAGCAGTTCTTC. Full variable domain (outside the CDR3, taken from reference TRBV7-9 and TRBJ2-1): DTGVSQNPRHKITKRGQNVTFRCDPISEHNRLYWYRQTLGQGPEFLTYFQNEAQLEKSRLLSDRFSAERPKGSFSTLEIQRTEQGDSAMYLCASSPQSGRSYNEQFFGPGTRLTVL.

As DNA, the CDR3 is TGTGCCTGGAGTGTACAGCCCTCATTTAAGGGCTACACCTTC. Protein: CAWSVQPSFKGYTF. This chain joins TRBV30 and TRBJ1-2; D call uncertain. V shed 0 bases and J shed 8 bases, with 16 bases lying between them. Germline V gene data show CDR1 as GTSNPN and CDR2 as SVGIG (reference sequence). CDR3 length: 14 residues.